The subject of this entry is one TCR beta chain. Its matching antigen is unknown. Looked up from germline, CDR1 is MNHEY and CDR2 is SVGEGT. V was clipped by 0 bases and J by 7 bases, with 10 bases between them. The CDR3 loop spans 14 amino acids. The assay was immunoSEQ multiplex PCR, and TCRdb's table has in-frame clones only and misses some. The data show about 24,000 clones, almost 70% seen once. Prior to sequencing, the ViraFEST assay stimulated PBMC with viral peptide pools, which expanded the antigen-specific CD4+ T cells. CD4+ T cell isolation took place after less than 13 days of culture. Participants were vaccinated with two doses of either the BNT162b2 or mRNA-1273 vaccine. Researchers swapped half the medium for IL-2 medium on both days 3 and 7. The sample originates from a study of vaccination effects on CD4 cells after COVID-19. General study results and limits: There was marked clonal contraction among infection- and vaccine-induced clones late after vaccination.

This TCR was recovered from a human donor who received a COVID-19 vaccine. The starting material was CD4+ T cells from PBMCs cultured with SARS-CoV-2 spike peptides, obtained after COVID-19 vaccination. This chain uses TRBV6-2 or TRBV6-3 with TRBJ1-5; D remains ambiguous. The CDR3 protein is CASSYSNFRQPQHF. In DNA form, the CDR3 reads TGTGCCAGCAGTTACTCGAATTTTCGCCAGCCCCAGCATTTT.